The 4 T cell receptor beta chains below were found in one sample sequenced in a study of identical twins (dated by TCRdb to the mid-2010s). The library came from 5' RACE. The sample was run on an Illumina HiSeq 2000. TCRdb took the public reads, trimmed them with fastp at Q25, ran MiXCR for clone calling and kept in-frame beta chains. Rows are combined by CDR3 protein, so each entry shows the most common genes and DNA. The sample yields some 1,600,000 distinct CDR3 sequences; about 32% were counted once. Of the sample, over 0.25% is held by the ten largest clones. Material: cord blood. These receptors all stem from a newborn girl in good health.

The chain employs TRBV25-1 and TRBJ2-3, with 9 bases identical to TRBD2. The CDR3 loop spans 16 amino acids. With V trimmed by 1 base and J by 2 bases, 4 bases remained unmatched. Germline CDR1 MGHDK, CDR2 SYGVNS. As DNA, the CDR3 is TGTGCCAGCAGTGAATCAAGGACTAGCGTCACAGATACGCAGTATTTT. It yields the protein CASSESRTSVTDTQYF.

This chain joins TRBV6-5 and TRBJ2-7; possibly TRBD1 for D (5 bases). CDR1 MNHEY and CDR2 SVGAGI come from the germline V gene. The CDR3 is 13 amino acids. V lost 2 bases to trimming and J lost 3 bases, with 8 bases between them. The DNA for the CDR3 is TGTGCCAGCAGTTACAACAGGATCTACGAGCAGTACTTC. Translation gives CASSYNRIYEQYF.

The chain couples TRBV20-1 to TRBJ2-5, with 9 bases identical to TRBD1. The junction had 5 bases not matched to a gene; V was cut back by 3 bases and J by 0 bases. The germline V gene has CDR1 DFQATT and CDR2 SNEGSKA (reference sequence). This CDR3 spans 15 amino acids. This CDR3 is CSASPQGAHQETQYF. CDR3 DNA sequence: TGCAGTGCTAGTCCACAGGGGGCGCACCAAGAGACCCAGTACTTC.

CDR3 nucleotide sequence: TGTGCCAGCAGTGCTGACAGGGGGCGAGGGTATGGCTACACCTTC. Protein sequence: CASSADRGRGYGYTF. The rearrangement joins TRBV2 to TRBJ1-2; 10 bases are shared with TRBD1. Germline CDR1 reads SNHLY; CDR2 reads FYNNEI. This CDR3 contains 15 residues. With 4 bases clipped from V and 5 bases from J, the junction kept 7 bases outside the gene matches.